This T cell receptor (beta chain) was profiled in a study of T cell responses to AZD1222 COVID-19 vaccine. V lost 6 bases and J lost 2; bases outside the gene matches: 6. This CDR3 region has 15 residues. Germline lookup yields CDR1 SGHVS and CDR2 FQNEAQ. Study-wide results and limits: Possibly, clonal diversity was underestimated; donors were largely white British and included more females.

For this clone: Its antigen is still unknown.

Sequencing used immunoSEQ multiplex PCR; TCRdb keeps in-frame clones, though not all of them. The sample lists about 150,000 clones, about 90% occurring once. The V gene is TRBV7-8, the J gene TRBJ2-3, with TRBD1 matching 9 bases. Sample: peripheral blood, taken 28 days after the second dose of the MenACWY control vaccine. The source of this sequence is an adult who received the MenACWY meningococcal vaccine as a control. CDR3 DNA sequence: TGTGCCAGCAGAGGGGACAGGGTAAACACAGATACGCAGTATTTT. Protein product: CASRGDRVNTDTQYF.